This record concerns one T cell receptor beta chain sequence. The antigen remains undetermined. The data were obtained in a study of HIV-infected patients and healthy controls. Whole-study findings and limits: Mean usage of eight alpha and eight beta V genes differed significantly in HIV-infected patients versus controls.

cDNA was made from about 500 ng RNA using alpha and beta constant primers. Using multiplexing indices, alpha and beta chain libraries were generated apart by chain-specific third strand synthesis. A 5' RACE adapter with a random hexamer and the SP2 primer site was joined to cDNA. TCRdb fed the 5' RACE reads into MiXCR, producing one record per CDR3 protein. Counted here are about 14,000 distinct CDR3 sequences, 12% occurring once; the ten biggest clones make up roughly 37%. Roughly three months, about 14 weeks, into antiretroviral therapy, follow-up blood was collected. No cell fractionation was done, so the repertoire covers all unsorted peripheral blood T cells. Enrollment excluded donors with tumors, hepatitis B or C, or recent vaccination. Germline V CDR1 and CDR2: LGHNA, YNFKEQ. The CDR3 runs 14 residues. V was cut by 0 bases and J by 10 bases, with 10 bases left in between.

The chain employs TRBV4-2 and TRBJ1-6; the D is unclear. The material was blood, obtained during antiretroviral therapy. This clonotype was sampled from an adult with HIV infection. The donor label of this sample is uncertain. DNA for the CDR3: TGTGCCAGCAGCCAAGACCGCTCCGCATCACCCCTCCACTTT. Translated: CASSQDRSASPLHF.